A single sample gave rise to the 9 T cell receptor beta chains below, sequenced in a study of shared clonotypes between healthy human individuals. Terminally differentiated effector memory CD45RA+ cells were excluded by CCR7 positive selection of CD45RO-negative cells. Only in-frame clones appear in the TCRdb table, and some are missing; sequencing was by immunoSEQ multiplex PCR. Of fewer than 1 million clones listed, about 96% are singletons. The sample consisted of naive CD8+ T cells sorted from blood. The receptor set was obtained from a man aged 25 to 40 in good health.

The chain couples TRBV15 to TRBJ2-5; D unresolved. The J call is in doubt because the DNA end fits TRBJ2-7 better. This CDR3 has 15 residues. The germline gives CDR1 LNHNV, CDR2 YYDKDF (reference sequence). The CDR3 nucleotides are TGTGCCACCAGCAGAGATTTAAGGGCACGCTACGAGCAGTACTTC. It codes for CATSRDLRARYEQYF.

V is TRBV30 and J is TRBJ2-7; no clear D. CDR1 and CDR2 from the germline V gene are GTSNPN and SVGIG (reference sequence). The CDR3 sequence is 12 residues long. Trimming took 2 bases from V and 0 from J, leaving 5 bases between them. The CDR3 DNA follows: TGTGCCTGGAGTTTGGACTCCTACGAGCAGTACTTC. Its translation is CAWSLDSYEQYF.

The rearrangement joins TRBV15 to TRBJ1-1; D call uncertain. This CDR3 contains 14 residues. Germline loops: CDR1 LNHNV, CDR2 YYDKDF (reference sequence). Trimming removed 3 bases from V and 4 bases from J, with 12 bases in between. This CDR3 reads CATSSAVGGTEAFF. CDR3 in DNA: TGTGCCACCAGCAGTGCCGTAGGTGGCACTGAAGCTTTCTTT.

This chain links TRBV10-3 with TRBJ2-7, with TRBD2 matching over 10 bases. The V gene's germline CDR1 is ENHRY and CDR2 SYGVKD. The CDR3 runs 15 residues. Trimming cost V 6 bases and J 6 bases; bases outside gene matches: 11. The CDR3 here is CAIREAGGVGGEQYF. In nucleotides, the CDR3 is TGTGCCATCAGGGAAGCGGGAGGGGTAGGCGGCGAGCAGTACTTC.

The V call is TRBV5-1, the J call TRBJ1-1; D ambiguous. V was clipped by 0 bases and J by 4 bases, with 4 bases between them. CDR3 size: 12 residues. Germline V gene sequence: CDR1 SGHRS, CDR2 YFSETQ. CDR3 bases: TGCGCCAGCAGCTTGGTTCCCACTGAAGCTTTCTTT. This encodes CASSLVPTEAFF.

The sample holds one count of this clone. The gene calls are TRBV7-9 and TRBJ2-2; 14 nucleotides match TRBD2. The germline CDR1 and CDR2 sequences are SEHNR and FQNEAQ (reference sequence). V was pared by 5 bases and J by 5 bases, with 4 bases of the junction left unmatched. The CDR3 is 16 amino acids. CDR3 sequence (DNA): TGTGCCAGCAGCCCGACTAGCGGGAGGGGGACCGGGGAGCTGTTTTTT. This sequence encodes CASSPTSGRGTGELFF.

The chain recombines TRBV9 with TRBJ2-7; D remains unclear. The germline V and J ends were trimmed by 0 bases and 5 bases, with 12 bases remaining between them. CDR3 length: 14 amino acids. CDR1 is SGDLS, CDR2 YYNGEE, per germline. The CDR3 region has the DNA TGTGCCAGCAGCGTAGGGTCATTTCCCCACGAGCAGTACTTC. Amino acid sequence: CASSVGSFPHEQYF.

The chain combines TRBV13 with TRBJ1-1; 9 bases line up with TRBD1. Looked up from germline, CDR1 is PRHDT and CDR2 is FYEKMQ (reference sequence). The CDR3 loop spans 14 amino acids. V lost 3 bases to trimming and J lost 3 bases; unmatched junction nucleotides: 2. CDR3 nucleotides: TGTGCCAGCAGCTTTAGGGACAGGGACACTGAAGCTTTCTTT. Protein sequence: CASSFRDRDTEAFF.

The CDR3 loop reads CASSLLQGEPHSYEQYF. The CDR3 region has the DNA TGTGCCAGCAGCCTCCTTCAGGGGGAACCACACTCCTACGAGCAGTACTTC. The gene calls are TRBV14 and TRBJ2-7; 7 bases align to TRBD1. The CDR3 contains 17 residues. Germline trimming cut 4 bases from V and 0 bases from J; bases unmatched to any gene: 12. CDR1 is SGHDN, CDR2 FVKESK, per germline.